Each of the 28 T cell receptor beta chains below was sequenced from the same sample in a study of graft-versus-host responses after intestinal transplantation. Assay: immunoSEQ multiplex PCR; the TCRdb copy retains only in-frame clones and omits some. The sample lists 18,000 or so clones; more than 85% were seen once. This sample comprised PBMCs, obtained 23 days after intestinal transplant. All receptors come from a human patient who received an intestinal transplant, so some T cells may come from the graft donor.

This chain joins TRBV11-2 and TRBJ2-5; D possibly matches TRBD1 or TRBD2 (6 bases each). V was trimmed by 0 bases and J by 5 bases, leaving 13 bases between them. The CDR3 contains 15 residues. Germline CDR1 SGHAT, CDR2 FQNNGV. The CDR3 DNA is TGTGCCAGCAGCTTAGACGGCAGGGGAGGCGAGACCCAGTACTTC. Translating it yields CASSLDGRGGETQYF.

J is TRBJ2-5 and V is TRBV7-9; 7 nucleotides line up with TRBD2. V lost 5 bases and J lost 2; bases outside the gene matches: 8. Germline lookup yields CDR1 SEHNR and CDR2 FQNEAQ (reference sequence). This CDR3 contains 15 residues. The CDR3 loop is CASSPLLAEQETQYF. For the CDR3, the DNA is TGTGCCAGCAGCCCCCTCCTAGCGGAACAAGAGACCCAGTACTTC.

The V gene is TRBV27, the J gene TRBJ1-5; D gene unclear. V shed 3 bases and J shed 2 bases, with 11 bases lying between them. Germline loops: CDR1 MNHEY, CDR2 SMNVEV (reference sequence). The CDR3 is 15 amino acids. CDR3 in amino acids: CASSLASQGNQPQHF. The DNA of the CDR3 is TGTGCCAGCAGTTTGGCCTCTCAGGGCAATCAGCCCCAGCATTTT.

The CDR3: CASSFDLGQGLRNYNEQFF. The CDR3 DNA sequence: TGCGCCAGCAGCTTTGATCTGGGACAGGGGCTCAGGAACTACAATGAGCAGTTCTTC. This chain joins TRBV5-1 and TRBJ2-1, with TRBD1 identical over 10 bases. V dropped 2 bases and J dropped 3; count of bases not matched to a gene: 14. The CDR3 runs to 19 residues. Germline CDR1 SGHRS, CDR2 YFSETQ.

This chain joins TRBV7-2 and TRBJ1-5; no clear D gene. The CDR3 is 13 amino acids. The germline gives CDR1 SGHTA, CDR2 FQGNSA. V lost 5 bases and J 2 bases, leaving 7 bases between the germline ends. CDR3 loop: CASSRSRNQPQHF. DNA for the CDR3: TGTGCCAGCAGCCGGTCCCGCAATCAGCCCCAGCATTTT.

The CDR3 coding sequence is TGTGCCAGCAGCTTCTCACAGGGAGCCCTCCGGATGGAAAAACTGTTTTTT. Translation gives CASSFSQGALRMEKLFF. The chain uses TRBV5-8 and TRBJ1-4; D perhaps matches TRBD1 (6 bases). The ends were cut back, 2 bases at V and 8 bases at J, with 22 bases in the middle. The germline gives CDR1 SGHTS, CDR2 YDEGEE. CDR3 length: 17 amino acids.

This clone was found once. The chain combines TRBV6-5 with TRBJ1-5; D gene uncertain. The CDR3 sequence is 13 residues long. In germline, CDR1 is MNHEY, CDR2 SVGAGI. V was trimmed by 2 bases and J by 2 bases, leaving 4 bases between them. The CDR3: CASSYLGNQPQHF. Here the CDR3 DNA reads TGTGCCAGCAGTTACCTAGGCAATCAGCCCCAGCATTTT.

CDR3 sequence (DNA): TGTGCCAGCAGCCAAGAAGCGGGTATCTCCTACAATGAGCAGTTCTTC. It translates to CASSQEAGISYNEQFF. The rearrangement joins TRBV14 to TRBJ2-1, with D perhaps matching TRBD2 (6 bases). The CDR3 loop spans 16 amino acids. From germline, CDR1 is SGHDN and CDR2 FVKESK. V was trimmed by 0 bases and J by 0 bases, leaving 9 bases between them.

As to this clone: This CDR3 is also generated by other DNA sequences in the sample. This chain joins TRBV27 and TRBJ2-1, with no clear D. Germline V CDR1 and CDR2: MNHEY, SMNVEV (reference sequence). The V and J ends lost 1 base and 2 bases respectively, with 9 bases between them. CDR3 length: 15 amino acids. DNA for the CDR3: TGTGCCAGCAGTTTATGGGGTCCGACCTACAATGAGCAGTTCTTC. It translates to CASSLWGPTYNEQFF.

The chain joins TRBV10-1 to TRBJ2-7; maybe TRBD1 (5 bases). This CDR3 contains 15 residues. Germline CDR1 and CDR2: WNHNN and SYGVQD (reference sequence). Deletions cut 0 bases from V and 3 bases from J, with 12 bases between. This chain's CDR3 is CASSESSGSLYEQYF. CDR3 nucleotide sequence: TGCGCCAGCAGTGAGTCTTCAGGGTCCCTCTACGAGCAGTACTTC.

The chain recombines TRBV29-1 with TRBJ1-2, with 7 bases matching TRBD1. The ends lost 2 bases at V and 7 bases at J; junction bases unmatched: 4. Germline V CDR1 and CDR2: SQVTM, ANQGSEA. The CDR3 has 12 residues. The CDR3 protein is CSVEKGGGGYTF. The DNA of the CDR3 is TGCAGCGTTGAAAAAGGGGGCGGTGGCTACACCTTC.

V gene TRBV27 combines with J gene TRBJ2-7; the D gene is possibly TRBD1 (6 bases). The CDR3 extends over 13 amino acids. V lost 6 bases to trimming and J lost 3 bases, with 12 bases between them. The V gene's germline CDR1 is MNHEY and CDR2 SMNVEV (reference sequence). The CDR3 region has the DNA TGTGCCAGCAGCTTGACAGGCCACTACGAGCAGTACTTC. Its translation: CASSLTGHYEQYF.

The chain has TRBV5-4 and TRBJ1-3; D uncertain. The CDR3 is 14 residues long. Germline V gene lookup returns CDR1 SGHNT and CDR2 YYREEE (reference sequence). Trimming pared 4 bases from V and 3 bases from J, leaving 11 bases between. CDR3 sequence: CASSPAGNGNTIYF. As DNA, the CDR3 is TGTGCCAGCAGCCCGGCTGGGAATGGAAACACCATATATTTT.

The chain couples TRBV6-6 to TRBJ1-5; D remains unclear. This CDR3 has 16 residues. V gave up 7 bases and J gave up 4 bases, with 20 bases separating them. Germline values: CDR1 MNHNY, CDR2 SVGAGI (reference sequence). CDR3 DNA sequence: TGTGCCAGCACCCCAGATCCCCTCCGGCCTAATCAGCCCCAGCATTTT. Amino acid sequence: CASTPDPLRPNQPQHF.

The chain is built from TRBV7-2 and TRBJ2-7, with D possibly TRBD2 on 6 matching bases. CDR1 is SGHTA and CDR2 is FQGNSA in the germline V gene. The CDR3 sequence is 14 residues long. V shed 3 bases and J shed 2 bases, with 11 bases lying between them. CDR3 DNA: TGTGCCAGCAGCTTCGGAGGGGCCGCCTACGAGCAGTACTTC. This codes for CASSFGGAAYEQYF.

This chain uses TRBV11-2 with TRBJ2-7, with 7 bases aligning to TRBD1. V lost 5 bases, J lost 3 bases, and 7 bases stayed unmatched. The CDR3 is 14 amino acids. Germline CDR1 is SGHAT and CDR2 is FQNNGV. The CDR3 sequence is CASSAGTANYEQYF. In nucleotides, the CDR3 is TGTGCCAGCAGCGCCGGGACAGCAAACTACGAGCAGTACTTC.

The chain links TRBV18 to TRBJ1-4, with D uncertain. Germline V CDR1 and CDR2: KGHSH, LQKENI. The CDR3 length is 13 residues. V gave up 6 bases and J gave up 5 bases, with 10 bases separating them. The CDR3 loop reads CASSPGQNEKLFF. The DNA for the CDR3 is TGTGCCAGCTCGCCGGGTCAGAATGAAAAACTGTTTTTT.

This clone has a handful of counts. This sequence joins TRBV19 and TRBJ2-2; 9 bases fit TRBD1. Losses at the gene ends were 0 bases for V and 5 bases for J; bases not matched to a gene: 4. This CDR3 is built from 16 residues. Germline V lookup: CDR1 LNHDA, CDR2 SQIVND (reference sequence). CDR3 nucleotide sequence: TGTGCCAGTAGTATAGATCGACAGGGGGGGACCGGGGAGCTGTTTTTT. It yields the protein CASSIDRQGGTGELFF.

This clone appeared once. V gene TRBV11-2 combines with J gene TRBJ1-1; 10 bases are a match to TRBD1. V lost 1 base to trimming and J lost 1 base; unmatched junction nucleotides: 6. The CDR3 is made up of 17 amino acids. Germline values: CDR1 SGHAT, CDR2 FQNNGV. The CDR3 coding sequence is TGTGCCAGCAGCTTAGCCCGACAGGGGGCGCGGAACACTGAAGCTTTCTTT. This gives the protein CASSLARQGARNTEAFF.

This chain joins TRBV20-1 and TRBJ1-1; D is uncertain. CDR3 length: 11 residues. Germline values: CDR1 DFQATT, CDR2 SNEGSKA (reference sequence). Trimming removed 6 bases at V and 5 bases at J, with 10 bases between. Here the CDR3 reads CSAGRPTEAFF. In nucleotides, the CDR3 is TGCAGTGCCGGTCGACCAACTGAAGCTTTCTTT.

The rearrangement joins TRBV28 to TRBJ2-6; D is possibly TRBD2 (6 bases). The CDR3 is 16 residues long. Germline V gene lookup returns CDR1 MDHEN and CDR2 SYDVKM. Trimming removed 1 base at V and 6 bases at J, with 13 bases between. The CDR3 reads CASSLSGEVVANVLTF. For the CDR3, the DNA is TGTGCCAGCAGTTTATCTGGGGAGGTCGTGGCCAACGTCCTGACTTTC.

The CDR3 sequence is CASSPTRSSYEQYF. The DNA for the CDR3 is TGCGCCAGCAGCCCCACTAGGAGCTCCTACGAGCAGTACTTC. The gene calls are TRBV4-3 and TRBJ2-7; possible D gene TRBD2, 5 bases. The V and J ends lost 4 bases and 0 bases respectively, with 10 bases between them. From germline, CDR1 is LGHNA and CDR2 YSLEER. The CDR3 runs 14 residues.

The chain uses TRBV9 and TRBJ2-1, with 7 bases matching TRBD2. After removal of 1 base from V and 8 bases from J, the junction contained 12 bases not matched to a gene. Germline V gene sequence: CDR1 SGDLS, CDR2 YYNGEE. The CDR3 sequence is 16 residues long. In DNA, the CDR3 is TGTGCCAGCAGCGTACGGGACTACCCTACCGTAGATGAGCAGTTCTTC. The encoded protein is CASSVRDYPTVDEQFF.

The V gene is TRBV6-1, the J gene TRBJ2-2; a weak D match, TRBD1 (6 bases). V was cut by 1 base and J by 4 bases, with 10 bases left in between. This CDR3 spans 15 amino acids. The germline V gene encodes CDR1 MNHNS and CDR2 SASEGT. The CDR3 loop reads CASSEGGHPTGELFF. Written as DNA, the CDR3 is TGTGCCAGCAGTGAAGGGGGACATCCCACCGGGGAGCTGTTTTTT.

The CDR3 sequence is CASSVAGTGYYEQYF. DNA for the CDR3: TGTGCCAGCAGCGTAGCTGGGACAGGGTATTACGAGCAGTACTTC. V is TRBV9 and J is TRBJ2-7; 9 bases align to TRBD1. Germline assignment: CDR1 SGDLS and CDR2 YYNGEE. V shed 0 bases, J shed 4 bases, and the junction held 5 bases outside the gene matches. The CDR3 is 15 residues long.

The rearrangement joins TRBV4-2 to TRBJ2-7; the match to TRBD2 covers 10 bases. With 1 base clipped from V and 2 bases from J, the junction kept 8 bases outside the gene matches. Germline values: CDR1 LGHNA, CDR2 YNFKEQ. This CDR3 has 17 residues. In nucleotides, the CDR3 is TGTGCCAGCAGCCAAGCTCCCTCTAGCGGGAGAACCTACGAGCAGTACTTC. Its translation is CASSQAPSSGRTYEQYF.

The rearrangement joins TRBV28 to TRBJ1-5; maybe TRBD1 (6 bases). CDR3 length: 12 residues. Trimming took 7 bases from V and 7 from J, leaving 11 bases between them. In germline, CDR1 is MDHEN, CDR2 SYDVKM. Written as DNA, the CDR3 is TGTGCCAGCAATAGGGGGGTACAGCCCCAGCATTTT. This sequence encodes CASNRGVQPQHF.

The genes are TRBV28 and TRBJ2-1, with 9 bases aligning to TRBD1. Germline V gene data show CDR1 as MDHEN and CDR2 as SYDVKM. V shed 1 base and J 5 bases; nucleotides not matched to a gene: 27. This CDR3 spans 23 amino acids. CDR3 amino acids: CASSLYWPINPGQGDKANNEQFF. As DNA, the CDR3 is TGTGCCAGCAGTTTATATTGGCCGATCAATCCGGGACAGGGCGATAAGGCCAACAATGAGCAGTTCTTC.